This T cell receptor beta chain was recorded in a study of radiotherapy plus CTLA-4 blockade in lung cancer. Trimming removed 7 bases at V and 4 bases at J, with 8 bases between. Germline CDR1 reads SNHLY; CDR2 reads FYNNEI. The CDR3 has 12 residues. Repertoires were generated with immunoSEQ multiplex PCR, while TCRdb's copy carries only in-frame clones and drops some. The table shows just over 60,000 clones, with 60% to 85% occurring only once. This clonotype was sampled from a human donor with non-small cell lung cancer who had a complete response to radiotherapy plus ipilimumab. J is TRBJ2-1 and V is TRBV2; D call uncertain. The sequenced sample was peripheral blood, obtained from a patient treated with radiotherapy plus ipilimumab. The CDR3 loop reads CASNDGYNEQFF. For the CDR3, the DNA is TGTGCCAGCAACGACGGGTACAATGAGCAGTTCTTC.